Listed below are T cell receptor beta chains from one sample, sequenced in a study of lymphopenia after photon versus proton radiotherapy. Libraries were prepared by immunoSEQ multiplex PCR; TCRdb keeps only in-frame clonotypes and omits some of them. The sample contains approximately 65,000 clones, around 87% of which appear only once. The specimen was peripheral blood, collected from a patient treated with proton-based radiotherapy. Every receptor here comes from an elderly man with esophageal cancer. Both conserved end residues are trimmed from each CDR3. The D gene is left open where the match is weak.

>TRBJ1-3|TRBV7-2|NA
ASSLNVGSGNTIY
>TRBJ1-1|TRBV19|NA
ASRRGYRLQNTEAF
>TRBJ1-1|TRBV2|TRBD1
ASKGQGALRAF
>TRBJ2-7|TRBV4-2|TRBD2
ASSQDLSGGAREQY
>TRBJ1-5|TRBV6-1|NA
ASSGGGPQPQH
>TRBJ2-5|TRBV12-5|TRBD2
ASGLPAGAQY
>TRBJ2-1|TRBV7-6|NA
ASSFTPQGTSYNEQF
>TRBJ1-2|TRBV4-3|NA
ASSQVGTSNYGYT
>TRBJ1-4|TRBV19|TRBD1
ASSMGTGIPPTNEKLF
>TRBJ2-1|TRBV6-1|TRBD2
ASSKAGLAGVGSNNEQF
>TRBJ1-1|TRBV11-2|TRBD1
ASRRTGGLTEAF
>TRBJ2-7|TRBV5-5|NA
ASSRRGGEQY
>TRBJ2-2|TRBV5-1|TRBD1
ASRTGVYTGELF
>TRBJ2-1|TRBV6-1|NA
ASTLLYNEQF
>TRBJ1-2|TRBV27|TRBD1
ASSLSGQGGRALYGYT
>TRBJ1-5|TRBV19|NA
ASSAQGWGQPQH
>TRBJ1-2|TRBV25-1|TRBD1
ASNRGGQNYGYT
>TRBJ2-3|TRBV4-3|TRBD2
ASSQDSSGGALDTQY
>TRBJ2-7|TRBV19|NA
ASSPLVVSYEQY
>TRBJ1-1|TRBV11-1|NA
ASSSFRVNTEAF
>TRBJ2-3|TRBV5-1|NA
ASSTGQDTQY
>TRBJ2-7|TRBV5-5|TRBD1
ASSLGSTGDYEQY
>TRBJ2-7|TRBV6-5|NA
ASSPGVGEQY
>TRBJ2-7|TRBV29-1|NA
SALGGTTYEQY
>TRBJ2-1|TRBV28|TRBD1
ASSLPGQVLNEQF
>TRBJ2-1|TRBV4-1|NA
ASSQGSSYNEQF
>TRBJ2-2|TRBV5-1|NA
ASSLRGSAGELF
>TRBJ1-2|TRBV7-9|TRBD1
ASSPGQIYGYT
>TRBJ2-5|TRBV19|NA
ASSMGGIQETQY
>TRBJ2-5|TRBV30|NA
AWSLGQETQY
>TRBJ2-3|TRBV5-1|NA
ASRLWASTDTQY
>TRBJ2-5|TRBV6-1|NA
ASSAGTPYQETQY
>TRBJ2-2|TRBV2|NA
ASSGQGAAGELF
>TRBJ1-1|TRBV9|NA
ASSVVWDTEAF
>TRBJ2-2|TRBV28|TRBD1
ATLQGGGTGELF
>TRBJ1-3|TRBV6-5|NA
ASSYQNPSGNTIY
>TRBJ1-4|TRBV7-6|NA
ASSPGAEKLF